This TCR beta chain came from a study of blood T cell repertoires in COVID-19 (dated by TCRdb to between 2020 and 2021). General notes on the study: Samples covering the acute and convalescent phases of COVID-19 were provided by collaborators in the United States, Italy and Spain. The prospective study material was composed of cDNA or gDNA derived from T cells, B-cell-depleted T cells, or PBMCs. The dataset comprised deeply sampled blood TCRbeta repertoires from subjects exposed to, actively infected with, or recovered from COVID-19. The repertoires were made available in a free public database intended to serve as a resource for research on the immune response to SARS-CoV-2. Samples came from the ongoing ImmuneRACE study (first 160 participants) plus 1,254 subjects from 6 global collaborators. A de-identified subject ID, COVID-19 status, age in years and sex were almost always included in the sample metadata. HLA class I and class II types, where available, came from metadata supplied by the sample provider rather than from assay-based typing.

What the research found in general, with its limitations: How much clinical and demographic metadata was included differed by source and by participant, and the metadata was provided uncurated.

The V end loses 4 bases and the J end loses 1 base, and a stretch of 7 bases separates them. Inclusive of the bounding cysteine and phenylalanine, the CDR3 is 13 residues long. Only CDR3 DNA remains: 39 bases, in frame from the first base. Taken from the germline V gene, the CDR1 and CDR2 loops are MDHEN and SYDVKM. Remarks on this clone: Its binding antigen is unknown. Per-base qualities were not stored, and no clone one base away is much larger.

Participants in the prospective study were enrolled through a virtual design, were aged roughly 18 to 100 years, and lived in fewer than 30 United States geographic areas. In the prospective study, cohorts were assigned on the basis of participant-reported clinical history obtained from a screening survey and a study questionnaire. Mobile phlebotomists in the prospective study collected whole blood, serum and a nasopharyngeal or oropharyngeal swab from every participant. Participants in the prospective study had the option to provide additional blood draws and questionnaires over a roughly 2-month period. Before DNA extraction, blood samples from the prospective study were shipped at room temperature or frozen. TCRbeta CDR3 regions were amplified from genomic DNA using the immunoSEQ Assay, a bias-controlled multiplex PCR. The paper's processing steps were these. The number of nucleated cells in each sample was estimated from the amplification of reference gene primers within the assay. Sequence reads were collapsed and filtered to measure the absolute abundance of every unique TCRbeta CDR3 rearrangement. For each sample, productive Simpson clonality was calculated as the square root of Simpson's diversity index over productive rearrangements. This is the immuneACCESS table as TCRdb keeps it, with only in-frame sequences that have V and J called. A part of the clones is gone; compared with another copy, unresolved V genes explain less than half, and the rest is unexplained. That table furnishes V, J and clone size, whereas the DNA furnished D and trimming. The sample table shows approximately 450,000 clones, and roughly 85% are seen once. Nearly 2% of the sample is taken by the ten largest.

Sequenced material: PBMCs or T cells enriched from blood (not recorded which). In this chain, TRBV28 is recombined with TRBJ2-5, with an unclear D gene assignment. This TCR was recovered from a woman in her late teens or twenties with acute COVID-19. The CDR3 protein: CASSSGSQETQYF. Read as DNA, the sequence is TGTGCCAGCAGTTCCGGGTCCCAAGAGACCCAGTACTTC.